This entry concerns a single TCR beta chain. Its antigen is currently unknown. From germline, CDR1 is WSHSY and CDR2 SAAADI. V was pared by 4 bases and J by 5 bases, with 6 bases of the junction left unmatched. The CDR3 sequence is 14 residues long. This specimen comes from a study of CD8 T cells in ankylosing spondylitis. Notes on the study in general: Typical of ankylosing spondylitis blood, it appeared, was a TCR beta motif of under 10 highly homologous variants.

TCRdb reprocessed the 5' RACE reads with MiXCR, giving one entry per CDR3 protein. The profile shows under 850,000 distinct CDR3 sequences, 15% to 20% of them singletons. The clonotype originates from a male donor with ankylosing spondylitis. The chain recombines TRBV10-2 with TRBJ2-3; 7 nucleotides align to TRBD2. Sequencing was performed on blood, either unsorted or a sorted T cell fraction (not recorded which). CDR3 loop: CASSVAGVVDTQYF. The CDR3 nucleotides read TGCGCCAGCAGTGTGGCGGGAGTGGTAGATACGCAGTATTTT.